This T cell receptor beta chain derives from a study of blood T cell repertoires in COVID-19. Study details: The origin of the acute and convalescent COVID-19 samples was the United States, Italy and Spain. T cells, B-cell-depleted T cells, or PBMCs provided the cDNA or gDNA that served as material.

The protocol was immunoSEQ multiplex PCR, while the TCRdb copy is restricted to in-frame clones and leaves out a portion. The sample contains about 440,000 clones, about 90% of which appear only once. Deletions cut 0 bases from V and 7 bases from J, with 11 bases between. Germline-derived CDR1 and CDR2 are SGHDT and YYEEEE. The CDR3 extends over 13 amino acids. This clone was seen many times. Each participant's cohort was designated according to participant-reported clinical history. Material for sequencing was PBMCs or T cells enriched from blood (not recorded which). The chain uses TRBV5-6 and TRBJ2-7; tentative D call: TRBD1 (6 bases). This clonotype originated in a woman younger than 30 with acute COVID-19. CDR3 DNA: TGTGCCAGCAGCTTGGGACGTCAGGGGGAGCAGTACTTC. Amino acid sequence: CASSLGRQGEQYF.